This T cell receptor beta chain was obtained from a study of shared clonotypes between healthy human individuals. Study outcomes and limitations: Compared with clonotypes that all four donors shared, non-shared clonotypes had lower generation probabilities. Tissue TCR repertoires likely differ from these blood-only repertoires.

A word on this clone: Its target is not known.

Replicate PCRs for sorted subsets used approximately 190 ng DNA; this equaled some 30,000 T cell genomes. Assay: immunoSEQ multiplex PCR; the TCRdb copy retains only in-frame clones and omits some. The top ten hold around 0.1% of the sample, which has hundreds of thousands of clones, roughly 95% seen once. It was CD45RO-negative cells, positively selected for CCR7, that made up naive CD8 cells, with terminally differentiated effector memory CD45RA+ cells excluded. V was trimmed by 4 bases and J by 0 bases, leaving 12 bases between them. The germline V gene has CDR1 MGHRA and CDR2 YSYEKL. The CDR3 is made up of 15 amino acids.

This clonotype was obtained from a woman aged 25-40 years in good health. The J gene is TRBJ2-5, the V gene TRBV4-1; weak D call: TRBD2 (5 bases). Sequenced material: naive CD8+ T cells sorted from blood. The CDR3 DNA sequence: TGCGCCAGCAGCCCGCGGGTGTCGTACCAAGAGACCCAGTACTTC. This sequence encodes CASSPRVSYQETQYF.